What follows are 19 T cell receptor beta chains derived from one specimen sequenced in a study of T cell responses to AZD1222 COVID-19 vaccine. The repertoire was sequenced with immunoSEQ multiplex PCR; TCRdb's copy has only in-frame clones and lacks some. In the table there are 120,000 or so clones, 65% to 90% of which are singletons. The source material was peripheral blood, sampled 28 days after the second AZD1222 dose. These receptors came from an adult who received the AZD1222 COVID-19 vaccine.

CDR3 sequence (DNA): TGTGCCAGCAGCCAAGTACCGTTCCAGAGCTATGGCTACACCTTC. Its protein is CASSQVPFQSYGYTF. J is TRBJ1-2 and V is TRBV3-1 (or the pseudogene TRBV3-2), with D unclear. CDR3 size: 15 residues. V lost 1 base and J 4 bases, leaving 13 bases between the germline ends. Per the germline V gene, CDR1 is LGHDT and CDR2 is YNNKEL (reference sequence).

The V and J genes are TRBV3-1 (or the pseudogene TRBV3-2) and TRBJ2-7; 15 bases are shared with TRBD2. Germline V gives CDR1 LGHDT, CDR2 YNNKEL (reference sequence). The CDR3 length is 15 residues. V lost 1 base and J lost 12; bases outside the gene matches: 7. The CDR3 DNA follows: TGTGCCAGCAGCCAAGGGAACGGACTAGCGGGGGGGTTGTACTTC. Translating it yields CASSQGNGLAGGLYF.

The V call is TRBV19, the J call TRBJ2-6; D is uncertain. Germline V lookup: CDR1 LNHDA, CDR2 SQIVND (reference sequence). V dropped 5 bases and J dropped 5 bases, with 7 bases sitting between them. CDR3 length equals 13 residues. CDR3 coding DNA: TGTGCCAGTAGTTACGATTGGGCCAACGTCCTGACTTTC. As protein: CASSYDWANVLTF.

This sequence joins TRBV5-8 and TRBJ2-3, with D possibly called TRBD1 or TRBD2 (6 bases each). This CDR3 has 17 amino acids. Germline CDR1 and CDR2: SGHTS and YDEGEE. Trimming cost V 7 bases and J 6 bases, with 27 bases left between them. The CDR3 nucleotides are TGTGCCAGCCTTCTTAGAGTTTGGGGGGCCTATAGGGATACGCAGTATTTT. It specifies CASLLRVWGAYRDTQYF.

In nucleotides, the CDR3 is TGCGCCAGCAGCCAAGATCTCGGGGAATCACCCCTCCACTTT. As protein: CASSQDLGESPLHF. V usage is TRBV4-3 and J usage is TRBJ1-6; D not resolved. V lost 0 bases and J lost 10, with 10 bases in between. The CDR3 spans 14 residues. Germline V lookup: CDR1 LGHNA, CDR2 YSLEER.

This chain joins TRBV3-1 (or the pseudogene TRBV3-2) and TRBJ2-1; 7 bases map to TRBD2. V lost 1 base, J lost 3 bases, and 6 bases stayed unmatched. This CDR3 comprises 16 residues. The germline V gene has CDR1 LGHDT and CDR2 YNNKEL (reference sequence). The CDR3: CASSQGTGGLYNEQFF. The DNA of the CDR3 is TGTGCCAGCAGCCAAGGGACGGGGGGTCTCTACAATGAGCAGTTCTTC.

The gene calls are TRBV6-5 and TRBJ2-7, with D uncertain. The CDR3 runs to 15 residues. The germline gives CDR1 MNHEY, CDR2 SVGAGI. V was shortened by 7 bases and J by 5 bases, with 21 bases between the two germline ends. CDR3 sequence reads: CASNPGRPHPDEQYF. CDR3 nucleotide sequence: TGTGCCAGCAACCCCGGACGGCCCCATCCGGACGAGCAGTACTTC.

The J gene is TRBJ2-5, the V gene TRBV7-2; D tentatively fits TRBD1 or TRBD2 (5 bases each). Trimming stripped 4 bases from V and 3 bases from J, with 12 bases between. Germline V gene data show CDR1 as SGHTA and CDR2 as FQGNSA. This CDR3 comprises 14 residues. As DNA, the CDR3 is TGTGCCAGCAGCTCCCTCTTGGGGGAAGAGACCCAGTACTTC. It specifies CASSSLLGEETQYF.

The gene calls are TRBV19 and TRBJ2-1, with D perhaps given as TRBD1 or TRBD2 (5 bases each). The CDR3 has 18 amino acids. The V gene's germline CDR1 is LNHDA and CDR2 SQIVND (reference sequence). V lost 4 bases to trimming and J lost 4 bases, with 23 bases between them. CDR3 sequence reads: CASSSRGPDLKPYNEQFF. The CDR3 DNA reads as TGTGCCAGTAGTAGTCGGGGACCCGACCTCAAACCTTACAATGAGCAGTTCTTC.

This clone was picked up a small number of times. V gene TRBV10-1 combines with J gene TRBJ2-2; 13 nucleotides line up with TRBD2. The V gene's germline CDR1 is WNHNN and CDR2 SYGVQD (reference sequence). The CDR3 contains 15 residues. With V trimmed by 6 bases and J by 6 bases, 4 bases remained unmatched. The CDR3 is CASRAGTSGAGELFF. The CDR3 nucleotides are TGCGCCAGCAGAGCCGGGACTAGCGGGGCCGGGGAGCTGTTTTTT.

The J gene is TRBJ2-1, the V gene TRBV12-3 or TRBV12-4; D call uncertain. Trimming shortened V by 5 bases and J by 10 bases, and 9 bases separated the two germline ends. The CDR3 is 11 residues long. CDR3: CASSQTREQFF. CDR3 sequence (DNA): TGTGCCAGCAGTCAGACTCGCGAGCAGTTCTTC.

The rearrangement joins TRBV30 to TRBJ2-7, with D possibly called TRBD1 or TRBD2 (5 bases each). The CDR3 covers 11 residues. V gave up 2 bases and J gave up 8 bases, with 10 bases separating them. Germline V lookup: CDR1 GTSNPN, CDR2 SVGIG (reference sequence). This chain's CDR3 is CAWSWGSKQYF. The DNA of the CDR3 is TGTGCCTGGAGTTGGGGGTCTAAGCAGTACTTC. The full variable domain, its missing parts supplied by reference TRBV30 and TRBJ2-7, is SQTIHQWPATLVQPVGSPLSLECTVEGTSNPNLYWYRQAAGRGLQLLFYSVGIGQISSEVPQNLSASRPQDRQFILSSKKLLLSDSGFYLCAWSWGSKQYFGPGTRLTVT.

The chain recombines TRBV18 with TRBJ1-2; maybe TRBD1 (5 bases). Trimming cost V 10 bases and J 1 base, with 10 bases left between them. The CDR3 runs 12 residues. Per germline, CDR1 KGHSH and CDR2 LQKENI. For the CDR3, the DNA is TGTGCCACCTCGGACAATAACTATGGCTACACCTTC. Translating gives CATSDNNYGYTF.

The CDR3 nucleotides are TGTGCCAGCCGCCCGGGGCAGGGCGATGAGCAGTTCTTC. It translates to CASRPGQGDEQFF. The chain employs TRBV9 and TRBJ2-1; D may correspond to TRBD1 or TRBD2 (5 bases each). This CDR3 contains 13 residues. CDR1 SGDLS and CDR2 YYNGEE come from the germline V gene. V was trimmed by 7 bases and J by 8 bases, leaving 16 bases between them.

This chain connects TRBV9 to TRBJ2-3; 13 bases fit TRBD2. Trimming cost V 0 bases and J 5 bases; bases outside gene matches: 9. The CDR3 extends over 18 amino acids. Germline V CDR1 and CDR2: SGDLS, YYNGEE. CDR3 nucleotides: TGTGCCAGCAGCGTAGCTGAGGGACTAGCGGGGTGGTTAGATACGCAGTATTTT. Translation: CASSVAEGLAGWLDTQYF.

V and J are TRBV29-1 and TRBJ1-2, with 11 nucleotides matching TRBD1. The CDR3 contains 13 residues. In germline, CDR1 is SQVTM, CDR2 ANQGSEA. The J segment lost 4 bases and the V segment lost 8 bases, leaving 6 bases of the junction unmatched. CDR3 DNA sequence: TGCAGCACTCATGGACAGGGGGCCTATGGCTACACCTTC. Amino acids: CSTHGQGAYGYTF.

The count of this clone is one. This chain joins TRBV29-1 and TRBJ1-1; 8 nucleotides line up with TRBD1. CDR1 and CDR2 (germline): SQVTM, ANQGSEA. V was clipped by 7 bases and J by 7 bases; unmatched bases: 11. This CDR3 has 13 amino acids. CDR3: CSGSSGGGGEAFF. The CDR3 DNA follows: TGCAGCGGCTCTTCAGGGGGCGGGGGTGAAGCTTTCTTT.

V is TRBV5-6 and J is TRBJ2-7, with 8 bases aligning to TRBD2. Germline V CDR1 and CDR2: SGHDT, YYEEEE. The CDR3 has 18 residues. V lost 3 bases, J lost 3 bases, and 17 bases stayed unmatched. CDR3 DNA: TGTGCCAGCAGCTACCCCACCGCTCGGCTAGCGGGCCGCTACGAGCAGTACTTC. Translating gives CASSYPTARLAGRYEQYF.

The V call is TRBV28, the J call TRBJ1-1, with D perhaps matching TRBD1 (5 bases). The CDR3 extends over 14 amino acids. Trimming pared 3 bases from V and 3 bases from J, leaving 11 bases between. The germline V gene has CDR1 MDHEN and CDR2 SYDVKM. The CDR3 DNA follows: TGTGCCAGCAGTTTGATCAAAGGGGACACTGAAGCTTTCTTT. Residues: CASSLIKGDTEAFF. Combining the CDR3 with reference TRBV28 and TRBJ1-1 gives the whole variable domain DVKVTQSSRYLVKRTGEKVFLECVQDMDHENMFWYRQDPGLGLRLIYFSYDVKMKEKGDIPEGYSVSREKKERFSLILESASTNQTSMYLCASSLIKGDTEAFFGQGTRLTVV.